This is a list of T cell receptor beta chains from one sample in a study of cytomegalovirus exposure and HLA in healthy donors. Produced via immunoSEQ multiplex PCR; TCRdb's table is partial and in-frame only. The sample holds around 170,000 clones; approximately 80% are singletons and the top ten take 1.3% to 1.5%. Sequenced input: PBMCs. The origin of the receptors is a girl between 5 and 17 years old in good health and CMV-seropositive. Each CDR3 is given with its conserved first and last residue. A D gene is named only where the DNA matches it firmly. Not all rows give a size; the values are once, few, many and, for expanded clones, a class.

cdr3_nt cdr3_aa j_call v_call cdr3_length clone_size d_call
TGTGCCAGCAGTTTGGGACTAGCGGGAGGGTACGAGCAGTACTTC CASSLGLAGGYEQYF TRBJ2-7 TRBV7-2 15 - TRBD2
TGTGCCAGCAGCTTCCTGACAGACGAAGCTTTCTTT CASSFLTDEAFF TRBJ1-1 TRBV13 12 - -
TGTGCCAGCAGGAAGGGAGGTTACAATGAGCAGTTCTTC CASRKGGYNEQFF TRBJ2-1 TRBV21-1 13 - -
TGTGCCAGCACCTCTTCGGACACGACAGATACGCAGTATTTT CASTSSDTTDTQYF TRBJ2-3 TRBV27 14 - -
TGTGCCAGCTCAAGGGGAAATGAGCAGTTCTTC CASSRGNEQFF TRBJ2-1 TRBV6-5 11 once -
TGTGCCAGCAGTTTGACTGGCGGGATTGAAGCTTTCTTT CASSLTGGIEAFF TRBJ1-1 TRBV27 13 - -
TGCAGCGTTGCACAGGCGGACAGGGGGCTCAACAATGAGCAGTTCTTC CSVAQADRGLNNEQFF TRBJ2-1 TRBV29-1 16 - TRBD1
TGTGCCAGCAGGAGACCAGGGGGTTACTTGAACACTGAAGCTTTCTTT CASRRPGGYLNTEAFF TRBJ1-1 TRBV27 16 - TRBD1
TGTGCCAGCAGCGGGACTAGCGGGAGGGCCTACGCAGATACGCAGTATTTT CASSGTSGRAYADTQYF TRBJ2-3 TRBV4-2 17 - TRBD2
TGCGCCAGCAGCGTAGGGACAGTGGATTACGAGCAGTACTTC CASSVGTVDYEQYF TRBJ2-7 TRBV4-3 14 few TRBD1